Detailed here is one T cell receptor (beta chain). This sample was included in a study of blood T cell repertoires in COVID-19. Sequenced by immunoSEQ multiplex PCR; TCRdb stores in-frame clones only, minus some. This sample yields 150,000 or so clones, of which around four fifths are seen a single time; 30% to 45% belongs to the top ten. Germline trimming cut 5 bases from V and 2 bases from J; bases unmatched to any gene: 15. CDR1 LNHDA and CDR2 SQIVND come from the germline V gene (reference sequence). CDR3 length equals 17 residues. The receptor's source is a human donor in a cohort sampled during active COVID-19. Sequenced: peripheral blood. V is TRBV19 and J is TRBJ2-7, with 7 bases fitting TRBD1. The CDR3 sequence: CASSVSQGTVVAYEQYF. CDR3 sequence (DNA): TGTGCCAGTAGTGTAAGCCAAGGGACAGTGGTTGCCTACGAGCAGTACTTC.